These T cell receptor beta chains were read from a single sample in a study of human T cells and chemical hapten exposure. MiXCR was run by TCRdb on the RACE reads, yielding one entry per CDR3 protein. The profile covers around 76,000 distinct CDR3 sequences, with over 9.5% appearing a single time and 3.5% to 4.5% taken by the ten largest. Sequenced here: whole blood, sampled in connection with sensitization to the hapten diphenylcyclopropenone (DPC). The receptor source for this set is a woman in her sixties or seventies with alopecia areata. Some clones in this sample may be carry-over from other donors' samples. CDR3s include the opening cysteine and the closing phenylalanine or tryptophan. Fields, in order: V gene, CDR3 protein.

TRBV7-9 CASSLTDVNTEAFF
TRBV18 CASSPRPGTGDEQYF
TRBV19 CASSNGGIQETQYF
TRBV20-1 CSASNQGNTIYF
TRBV9 CASSVGAGQSNEQFF
TRBV7-2 CASTLTYIFSGNTIYF
TRBV7-9 CASSSTEYSNQPQHF
TRBV7-9 CASSNTGNYGYTF
TRBV29-1 CSVMAYEQYF
TRBV29-1 CGVALGGVAEQFF
TRBV29-1 CSAIWTDRTGELFF
TRBV29-1 CSVEGGANEQFF
TRBV20-1 CSPPHRGQGYTF
TRBV6-1 CASSDPTWGVTGELFF
TRBV11-1 CASSLQRTGEQYF
TRBV7-3 CASSPATSGGTDTQYF
TRBV2 CASYNGRAGELFF
TRBV12-3/TRBV12-4 CASSTTVENIQYF
TRBV29-1 CSVTTDRVNQPQHF
TRBV3-1 CASSQAPGAQVYGELFF
TRBV7-9 CASSPPVGDWLAGYTF
TRBV7-2 CASSLEARRDTQYF
TRBV5-1 CASSLATEAYTDTQYF
TRBV29-1 CSVNRVVEGYTF
TRBV27 CASSSGQPMNTEAFF
TRBV27 CASSLISGANVLTF
TRBV2 CASSQQGVNTEAFF
TRBV20-1 CSARKTGFLYEQYF
TRBV12-3/TRBV12-4 CASSRQENTEAFF
TRBV24-1 CVTSDLRGQAFF
TRBV20-1 CSARDPGGSGANVLTF
TRBV2 CASRRGEATKETQYF
TRBV11-2 CASSSNDRNTRDTQYF
TRBV28 CASSSSDRPLHF
TRBV29-1 CSVLRYNEQFF
TRBV7-9 CASSPAGTSSSNEQFF
TRBV4-2 CASSQDWGAGGTTGYTQYF
TRBV6-6 CASSLTFQGTSGNTIYF
TRBV19 CASGPGLAGQGGQYF
TRBV12-3/TRBV12-4 CASLTATNEKLFF
TRBV5-6 CASSDQETQYF
TRBV6-5 CASSRADNYGYTF
TRBV7-3 CASSWGGSDTQYF
TRBV10-2 CASMKGEGLAFF
TRBV14 CASSQVGTEQFF